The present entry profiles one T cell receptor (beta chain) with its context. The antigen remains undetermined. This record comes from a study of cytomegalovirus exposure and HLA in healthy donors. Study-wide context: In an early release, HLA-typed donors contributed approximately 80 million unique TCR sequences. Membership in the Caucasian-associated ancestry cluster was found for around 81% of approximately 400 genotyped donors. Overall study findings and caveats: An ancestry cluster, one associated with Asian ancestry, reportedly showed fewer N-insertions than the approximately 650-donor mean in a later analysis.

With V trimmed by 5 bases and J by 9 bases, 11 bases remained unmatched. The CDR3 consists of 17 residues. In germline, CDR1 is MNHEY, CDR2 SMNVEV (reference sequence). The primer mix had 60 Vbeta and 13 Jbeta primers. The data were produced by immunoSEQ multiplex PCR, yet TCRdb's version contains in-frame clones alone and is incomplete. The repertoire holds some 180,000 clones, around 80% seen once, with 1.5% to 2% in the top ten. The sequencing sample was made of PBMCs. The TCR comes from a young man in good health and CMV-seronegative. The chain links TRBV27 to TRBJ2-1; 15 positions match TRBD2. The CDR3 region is CASSPPLGLAGGSEQFF. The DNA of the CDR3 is TGTGCCAGCAGTCCACCCCTGGGACTAGCGGGAGGCAGTGAGCAGTTCTTC.